The 6 T cell receptor beta chains reported below all come from one sample, sequenced in a study of T cells after yellow fever vaccination. TCRdb reprocessed the 5' RACE reads via MiXCR and lists one record per CDR3 protein. Of about 340,000 distinct CDR3 sequences listed, approximately 12% were seen once; the top ten hold 3.2%. The sample in question was CD4+ T cells sorted from PBMCs, obtained 15 days after the yellow fever booster vaccination. Every receptor here comes from a young man who received the YFV17D yellow fever vaccine.

Only a few counts were recorded for this clonotype. The gene calls are TRBV7-3 and TRBJ2-7; TRBD1 might be the D (5 bases). V lost 2 bases, J lost 7 bases, and 15 bases lay in between. The CDR3 extends over 14 amino acids. CDR1 SGHTA and CDR2 FQGTGA come from the germline V gene. This CDR3 reads CASSLQRGLGEQYF. CDR3 nucleotides: TGTGCCAGCAGCTTACAAAGGGGATTGGGGGAGCAGTACTTC. The entire variable domain, with the rest obtained from reference TRBV7-3 and TRBJ2-7, is as follows: GAGVSQTPSNKVTEKGKYVELRCDPISGHTALYWYRQSLGQGPEFLIYFQGTGAADDSGLPNDRFFAVRPEGSVSTLKIQRTERGDSAVYLCASSLQRGLGEQYFGPGTRLTVT.

The chain is built from TRBV10-2 and TRBJ2-5, with 9 bases aligning to TRBD2. V shed 1 base, J shed 1 base, and the junction held 4 bases outside the gene matches. From germline, CDR1 is WSHSY and CDR2 SAAADI. The CDR3 spans 16 residues. CDR3 coding DNA: TGCGCCAGCAGTGAGTTCAGAGCGGGGGGCCAAGAGACCCAGTACTTC. Its protein product is CASSEFRAGGQETQYF.

This clonotype was seen repeatedly, ten times or more. This chain joins TRBV5-1 and TRBJ2-6; the D is unclear. The CDR3 has 13 residues. The germline CDR1 and CDR2 sequences are SGHRS and YFSETQ. The V gene lost 7 bases and the J gene lost 2 bases, with 7 bases spanning the gap. The CDR3: CASSPAGANVLTF. CDR3 bases: TGCGCCAGCTCTCCGGCTGGGGCCAACGTCCTGACTTTC.

This clonotype was seen more than once but under ten times. This rearrangement joins TRBV4-1 to TRBJ1-4, with no clear D. CDR1 is MGHRA and CDR2 is YSYEKL in the germline V gene. The length of the CDR3 is 16 residues. The germline V and J ends were trimmed by 2 bases and 8 bases, with 18 bases remaining between them. The CDR3 protein is CASSQTPRRREEKLFF. CDR3 sequence (DNA): TGCGCCAGCAGCCAAACCCCTCGGAGGAGGGAAGAAAAACTGTTTTTT.

The chain links TRBV7-6 to TRBJ1-1; D may be TRBD1 (5 bases). CDR1 is SGHVS, CDR2 FNYEAQ, per germline. The CDR3 totals 14 residues. V was cut by 5 bases and J by 6 bases, with 16 bases left in between. CDR3 protein: CASSARTGGAEAFF. DNA for the CDR3: TGTGCCAGCAGCGCTCGGACGGGGGGAGCTGAAGCTTTCTTT.

The chain combines TRBV28 with TRBJ1-1, with D unresolved. Trimming stripped 3 bases from V and 5 bases from J, with 7 bases between. The length of the CDR3 is 12 residues. Germline loops: CDR1 MDHEN, CDR2 SYDVKM. The CDR3 DNA follows: TGTGCCAGCAGTTTGTCCCTGACTGAAGCTTTCTTT. It codes for CASSLSLTEAFF.